A selection of T cell receptor beta chains follows, all from one sample in a study of Graves' ophthalmopathy and Graves' hyperthyroidism. TCRdb used MiXCR to reprocess the multiplex PCR reads, holding one entry per CDR3 protein. The top ten clones hold about 7.3% of a sample with 300,000 to 500,000 distinct CDR3 sequences, 15% of them seen once. The sequenced sample was peripheral blood. These receptors all come from a woman younger than 35 with stable Graves' hyperthyroidism. Both conserved end residues are part of each CDR3. Each record gives: clone size, V gene, J gene, D gene, CDR3 DNA, CDR3 protein. D genes are given only for firm matches. Expanded clones are given a class, and other clones once, few, many or no size at all.

clone size: few; V gene: TRBV27; J gene: TRBJ1-1; D gene: -; CDR3 DNA: TGTGCCAGCAGTTTATATAGTTCGGAGTCAGAGCTCTTT; CDR3 protein: CASSLYSSESELF
clone size: many; V gene: TRBV12-5; J gene: TRBJ1-1; D gene: -; CDR3 DNA: TGTGCTAGTGTCGCTAAAGGGGCCCTCATGGGCACTGAAGCTTTCTTT; CDR3 protein: CASVAKGALMGTEAFF
clone size: many; V gene: TRBV12-3/TRBV12-4; J gene: TRBJ1-1; D gene: -; CDR3 DNA: TGTGCCAGCAGCCTTCCCTTAGCATATGAAGCTTTCTTT; CDR3 protein: CASSLPLAYEAFF
clone size: many; V gene: TRBV6-2/TRBV6-3; J gene: TRBJ1-5; D gene: -; CDR3 DNA: TGTGCCAGCAGTCGGGACGGTTCCGGGCCCCAGCATTTT; CDR3 protein: CASSRDGSGPQHF
clone size: many; V gene: TRBV6-1; J gene: TRBJ1-2; D gene: TRBD1; CDR3 DNA: TGTGCCAGCAAGGGACAGCTTAACTATGGCTACACCTTC; CDR3 protein: CASKGQLNYGYTF
clone size: many; V gene: TRBV7-2; J gene: TRBJ1-6; D gene: -; CDR3 DNA: TGTGCCAGCCCTTCGGGGGAACATTCACCCCTCCACTTT; CDR3 protein: CASPSGEHSPLHF
clone size: many; V gene: TRBV4-1; J gene: TRBJ2-7; D gene: -; CDR3 DNA: TGCGCCAGCAGCCAAGAAGGACAGCACTACGAGCAGTACTTC; CDR3 protein: CASSQEGQHYEQYF
clone size: many; V gene: TRBV11-3; J gene: TRBJ1-1; D gene: -; CDR3 DNA: TGTGCCAGCAGCTTACCCTGGTTAAACACTGAAGCTTTCTTT; CDR3 protein: CASSLPWLNTEAFF
clone size: many; V gene: TRBV2; J gene: TRBJ1-5; D gene: -; CDR3 DNA: TGTGCCAGCAATCACGGACGGGAATGGCCCCAGCATTTT; CDR3 protein: CASNHGREWPQHF
clone size: many; V gene: TRBV7-2; J gene: TRBJ2-5; D gene: -; CDR3 DNA: TGTGCCAGCAGCCCCCCCTGGGGGAGAGAGACCCAGTACTTC; CDR3 protein: CASSPPWGRETQYF
clone size: many; V gene: TRBV7-2; J gene: TRBJ1-3; D gene: -; CDR3 DNA: TGTGCCAGCAGCTTACTGGGGGCAACGTCCTCTGGAAACACCATATATTTT; CDR3 protein: CASSLLGATSSGNTIYF
clone size: many; V gene: TRBV28; J gene: TRBJ2-7; D gene: -; CDR3 DNA: TGTGCCAGCAGTTTATCCCGCTACGAGCAGTACTTC; CDR3 protein: CASSLSRYEQYF
clone size: many; V gene: TRBV27; J gene: TRBJ2-7; D gene: -; CDR3 DNA: TGTGCCACCTCCAAGGGGGTAGGAGGGGACGAGCAGTACTTC; CDR3 protein: CATSKGVGGDEQYF
clone size: once; V gene: TRBV28; J gene: TRBJ1-2; D gene: -; CDR3 DNA: TGTGCCTCATGCCCCGTAACTGTTACGAACTATGGCTACACCTTC; CDR3 protein: CASCPVTVTNYGYTF
clone size: many; V gene: TRBV28; J gene: TRBJ1-3; D gene: -; CDR3 DNA: TGTGCCACTGAAACCGGCAGCAGCTCTGGAAACACCATATATTTT; CDR3 protein: CATETGSSSGNTIYF
clone size: few; V gene: TRBV5-1; J gene: TRBJ2-1; D gene: -; CDR3 DNA: TGCGCCAGCAGCTTGTCGGGCTCCTACAATGAGCAGTTCTTC; CDR3 protein: CASSLSGSYNEQFF
clone size: -; V gene: TRBV7-9; J gene: TRBJ1-2; D gene: -; CDR3 DNA: TGTGCCAGCAGCGGTGGACCGATTAACTATGGCTACACCTTC; CDR3 protein: CASSGGPINYGYTF
clone size: many; V gene: TRBV29-1; J gene: TRBJ1-1; D gene: -; CDR3 DNA: TGCAGCGTTGGGGGGGCGAACACTGAAGCTTTCTTT; CDR3 protein: CSVGGANTEAFF
clone size: few; V gene: TRBV2; J gene: TRBJ2-5; D gene: -; CDR3 DNA: TGTGCCAGCGGGCGTGGGGGGAACCAAGAGACCCAGTACTTC; CDR3 protein: CASGRGGNQETQYF
clone size: few; V gene: TRBV7-9; J gene: TRBJ1-1; D gene: TRBD1; CDR3 DNA: TGTGCCAGCAGCCTCTCGGGACAGGTTGAAGCTTTCTTT; CDR3 protein: CASSLSGQVEAFF
clone size: many; V gene: TRBV9; J gene: TRBJ2-5; D gene: -; CDR3 DNA: TGTGCCAGCAGCGTTGAGGTCAGAGGAGAGACCCAGTACTTC; CDR3 protein: CASSVEVRGETQYF
clone size: many; V gene: TRBV10-2; J gene: TRBJ2-5; D gene: TRBD2; CDR3 DNA: TGCGCCAGCTCCACTAGCGGGGGGGCGGAGACCCAGTACTTC; CDR3 protein: CASSTSGGAETQYF
clone size: few; V gene: TRBV7-9; J gene: TRBJ2-7; D gene: TRBD1; CDR3 DNA: TGTGCCAGCAGCGTACCGGGACAGGGAGTTACCGAGCAGTACTTC; CDR3 protein: CASSVPGQGVTEQYF
clone size: many; V gene: TRBV28; J gene: TRBJ2-5; D gene: TRBD2; CDR3 DNA: TGTGCCAGCAGTCCATCAGCGGGGGGGGAAGAGACCCAGTACTTC; CDR3 protein: CASSPSAGGEETQYF
clone size: many; V gene: TRBV6-1; J gene: TRBJ2-2; D gene: -; CDR3 DNA: TGTGCCAGCAGTGCAAGTGCCTCGAACACCGGGGAGCTGTTTTTT; CDR3 protein: CASSASASNTGELFF
clone size: many; V gene: TRBV5-1; J gene: TRBJ1-5; D gene: -; CDR3 DNA: TGCGCCAGCAGCCCGGACGGATACAATCAGCCCCAGCATTTT; CDR3 protein: CASSPDGYNQPQHF
clone size: few; V gene: TRBV11-3; J gene: TRBJ2-7; D gene: TRBD2; CDR3 DNA: TGTGCCAGCAGCTCCCCGGGGACTAGCGGGAACCATAAATCCTACGAGCAGTACTTC; CDR3 protein: CASSSPGTSGNHKSYEQYF
clone size: few; V gene: TRBV5-5; J gene: TRBJ2-7; D gene: -; CDR3 DNA: TGTGCCAGCAGCTTGACACCGCAAGGGCTCTACGAGCAGTACTTC; CDR3 protein: CASSLTPQGLYEQYF
clone size: many; V gene: TRBV27; J gene: TRBJ2-7; D gene: TRBD1; CDR3 DNA: TGTGCCAGCAGTTCCCCCTTAAGGGGACAGGGGTTCCACGAGCAGTACTTC; CDR3 protein: CASSSPLRGQGFHEQYF
clone size: many; V gene: TRBV5-1; J gene: TRBJ1-1; D gene: -; CDR3 DNA: TGCGCCAGCAGCCACCCCCAGGGTGGGATGGACACTGAAGCTTTCTTT; CDR3 protein: CASSHPQGGMDTEAFF
clone size: -; V gene: TRBV5-5; J gene: TRBJ2-5; D gene: TRBD2; CDR3 DNA: TGTGCCAGCAGCTTGGGGGGGACTAGCGGGGTAGGAGAGACCCAGTACTTC; CDR3 protein: CASSLGGTSGVGETQYF
clone size: many; V gene: TRBV19; J gene: TRBJ1-1; D gene: -; CDR3 DNA: TGTGCCAGTAGGCCATGGAGCGGTGACACTGAAGCTTTCTTT; CDR3 protein: CASRPWSGDTEAFF
clone size: many; V gene: TRBV27; J gene: TRBJ1-1; D gene: -; CDR3 DNA: TGTGCCAGCAGCCACCGGGCAGGGTGGGTCGTCGCTGAAGCTTTCTTT; CDR3 protein: CASSHRAGWVVAEAFF
clone size: many; V gene: TRBV6-4; J gene: TRBJ1-6; D gene: -; CDR3 DNA: TGTGCCAGCAGTGAGATGGGGGCGCCGAATTCACCCCTCCACTTT; CDR3 protein: CASSEMGAPNSPLHF
clone size: many; V gene: TRBV6-1; J gene: TRBJ1-5; D gene: -; CDR3 DNA: TGTGCCAGCAGCCCCGACAGCCAGAATCAGCCCCAGCATTTT; CDR3 protein: CASSPDSQNQPQHF
clone size: many; V gene: TRBV11-1; J gene: TRBJ1-1; D gene: -; CDR3 DNA: TGTGCCAGCAGCCTGTCTCCTTTGTCAAGGCAAAACACTGAAGCTTTCTTT; CDR3 protein: CASSLSPLSRQNTEAFF
clone size: -; V gene: TRBV12-3/TRBV12-4; J gene: TRBJ2-5; D gene: TRBD2; CDR3 DNA: TGTGCCAGCGGAAAGGGTGCGGGGGTAGCGGGGGCCCGTGGGACCCAGTACTTC; CDR3 protein: CASGKGAGVAGARGTQYF
clone size: many; V gene: TRBV19; J gene: TRBJ1-5; D gene: TRBD1; CDR3 DNA: TGTGCCAGTAGTAGGACAGGGTCATATCAGCCCCAGCATTTT; CDR3 protein: CASSRTGSYQPQHF
clone size: many; V gene: TRBV13; J gene: TRBJ2-5; D gene: -; CDR3 DNA: TGTGCCAGCAGCTTAGCGAAGGATCATGAGACCCAGTACTTC; CDR3 protein: CASSLAKDHETQYF
clone size: many; V gene: TRBV12-3/TRBV12-4; J gene: TRBJ1-5; D gene: TRBD1; CDR3 DNA: TGTGCCAGCAAAACTCCAGGGACAGGGGGCAATCAGCCCCAGCATTTT; CDR3 protein: CASKTPGTGGNQPQHF
clone size: many; V gene: TRBV11-3; J gene: TRBJ2-7; D gene: -; CDR3 DNA: TGTGCCAGCAGCTTAGGGGGACAATTGGACGAGCAGTACTTC; CDR3 protein: CASSLGGQLDEQYF
clone size: many; V gene: TRBV11-3; J gene: TRBJ2-5; D gene: -; CDR3 DNA: TGTGCCAGCAGCTTAGGGACCGGGACTCGAAAAGGAGAGACCCAGTACTTC; CDR3 protein: CASSLGTGTRKGETQYF
clone size: -; V gene: TRBV6-2/TRBV6-3; J gene: TRBJ2-7; D gene: TRBD2; CDR3 DNA: TGTGCCAGCAGTTCGCCTAGCGGGTCCTACGAGCAGTACTTC; CDR3 protein: CASSSPSGSYEQYF
clone size: many; V gene: TRBV7-2; J gene: TRBJ2-5; D gene: TRBD1; CDR3 DNA: TGTGCCAGCAGCTTCGACAGGGTGTCGATAGAGACCCAGTACTTC; CDR3 protein: CASSFDRVSIETQYF
clone size: many; V gene: TRBV12-3/TRBV12-4; J gene: TRBJ1-1; D gene: -; CDR3 DNA: TGTGCCAGCAGTTTCATTGGGGGCGGCGCTTTCTTT; CDR3 protein: CASSFIGGGAFF
clone size: few; V gene: TRBV27; J gene: TRBJ1-1; D gene: TRBD1; CDR3 DNA: TGTGCCAGCAGTGAGGGGGACAGGGTTTATGAAGCTTTCTTT; CDR3 protein: CASSEGDRVYEAFF
clone size: many; V gene: TRBV6-1; J gene: TRBJ2-2; D gene: TRBD1; CDR3 DNA: TGTGCCAGCAATCGGGACAGGGGGAACGGGGAGCTGTTTTTT; CDR3 protein: CASNRDRGNGELFF
clone size: many; V gene: TRBV6-4; J gene: TRBJ2-2; D gene: -; CDR3 DNA: TGTGCCAGCAAGGAGGAGGGAATCGTTTCCGGGGAGCTGTTTTTT; CDR3 protein: CASKEEGIVSGELFF
clone size: many; V gene: TRBV7-3; J gene: TRBJ2-5; D gene: TRBD1; CDR3 DNA: TGTGCCAGCAGCTCCCCGGACAGGGGGGACGGGACCCAGTACTTC; CDR3 protein: CASSSPDRGDGTQYF
clone size: many; V gene: TRBV7-9; J gene: TRBJ2-5; D gene: -; CDR3 DNA: TGTGCCAGCAGCCCTACACCGGGCCAAGAGACCCAGTACTTC; CDR3 protein: CASSPTPGQETQYF
clone size: many; V gene: TRBV12-3/TRBV12-4; J gene: TRBJ2-7; D gene: -; CDR3 DNA: TGTGCCAGCTGGGACCGAACGTCCAGCTACGAGCAGTACTTC; CDR3 protein: CASWDRTSSYEQYF
clone size: many; V gene: TRBV11-2; J gene: TRBJ1-5; D gene: -; CDR3 DNA: TGTGCCAGCAGCTACCTCACGGAGGCTCAGCCCCAGCATTTT; CDR3 protein: CASSYLTEAQPQHF
clone size: many; V gene: TRBV20-1; J gene: TRBJ2-7; D gene: -; CDR3 DNA: TGCAGTGCTAGCCGGGTCGGCTACGAGCAGTACTTC; CDR3 protein: CSASRVGYEQYF
clone size: -; V gene: TRBV11-3; J gene: TRBJ1-1; D gene: -; CDR3 DNA: TGTGCCAGCAGCTTAGCCCGAGGGGCGGCCCTTGAAGCTTTCTTT; CDR3 protein: CASSLARGAALEAFF
clone size: many; V gene: TRBV20-1; J gene: TRBJ1-2; D gene: TRBD1; CDR3 DNA: TGCAGTGCTAGTAGGACAGGGGAAGGCTACACCTTC; CDR3 protein: CSASRTGEGYTF
clone size: -; V gene: TRBV4-2; J gene: TRBJ1-2; D gene: TRBD1; CDR3 DNA: TGTGCCAGCAGCCAGACCTGGACAGGGGTGGGCTATGGCTACACCTTC; CDR3 protein: CASSQTWTGVGYGYTF
clone size: many; V gene: TRBV7-2; J gene: TRBJ2-5; D gene: -; CDR3 DNA: TGTGCCAGCAGCCCGGGTGGGGGCCAAGAGACCCAGTACTTC; CDR3 protein: CASSPGGGQETQYF
clone size: many; V gene: TRBV5-1; J gene: TRBJ2-7; D gene: TRBD1; CDR3 DNA: TGCGCCAGCAGCTCCCTGACAGGGAATACATACGAGCAGTACTTC; CDR3 protein: CASSSLTGNTYEQYF
clone size: many; V gene: TRBV12-3/TRBV12-4; J gene: TRBJ2-2; D gene: -; CDR3 DNA: TGTGCCAGCAGTTTAGGGGGAGACTACACCGGGGAGCTGTTTTTT; CDR3 protein: CASSLGGDYTGELFF